The present T cell receptor beta chain was sequenced within a study of CD8 T cells in Susac syndrome. The RNA, about 0.5 to 1 ug, was put through reverse transcription using random hexamers. TCRdb independently ran MiXCR on the immunoSEQ multiplex PCR reads; one entry per CDR3 protein. Of under 200,000 distinct CDR3 sequences listed, roughly nine tenths were seen once; the top ten hold around 0.1%. Sequenced sample: CD4+ T cells from PBMCs. This TCR was recovered from a human donor with Susac syndrome.

CDR3 sequence reads: CASSVTGAGFTDTQYF. The CDR3 bases are TGTGCCAGCAGCGTCACCGGAGCGGGATTCACAGATACGCAGTATTTT. This chain uses TRBV9 with TRBJ2-3; 7 nucleotides match TRBD2. V trimming: 2 bases; J trimming: 2 bases; junction bases outside the gene matches: 8. This CDR3 is 16 amino acids long. In germline, CDR1 is SGDLS, CDR2 YYNGEE.